This TCR beta chain is drawn from a study of immune heterogeneity within non-small cell lung tumors. Multiplex PCR (32 V and 13 J primers) was used to amplify the TCR beta CDR3. TCRdb passed the multiplex PCR reads through MiXCR, listing each CDR3 protein once. The repertoire includes 3,500 to 4,500 distinct CDR3 sequences, 27% of them detected once, and around 12% sits in the top ten. For each sample, template was approximately 0.55 ug of bulk tumor genomic DNA. Several biopsies were spaced far apart within each primary tumor and obtained as surgery took place. Enrolled individuals presented with untreated, newly diagnosed non-small cell lung cancer and received curative surgery. Donor patients had newly diagnosed non-small cell lung cancer and were having surgery with curative intent. The CDR3 consists of 14 residues. Germline values: CDR1 SNHLY, CDR2 FYNNEI. In its sample, this clonotype was seen a few times. Its antigen is unknown. A read error may produce the germline difference seen at one junction end.

Broader study findings: A moderate but significant correlation was found, linking local T-cell clonality with local tumor mutational burden (R about 0.32). Largely different high-frequency T-cell receptor beta clonotypes were found between individual patients.

Source material: lung tumor tissue. The TCR comes from a man aged 55 to 69 with non-small cell lung cancer. The chain couples TRBV2 to TRBJ2-7; D is perhaps TRBD2 (6 bases). The CDR3 DNA reads as TGTGCCAGCAGCCCGGAGGGGAATTCCTACGAGCGGTACTTC. It yields the protein CASSPEGNSYERYF.